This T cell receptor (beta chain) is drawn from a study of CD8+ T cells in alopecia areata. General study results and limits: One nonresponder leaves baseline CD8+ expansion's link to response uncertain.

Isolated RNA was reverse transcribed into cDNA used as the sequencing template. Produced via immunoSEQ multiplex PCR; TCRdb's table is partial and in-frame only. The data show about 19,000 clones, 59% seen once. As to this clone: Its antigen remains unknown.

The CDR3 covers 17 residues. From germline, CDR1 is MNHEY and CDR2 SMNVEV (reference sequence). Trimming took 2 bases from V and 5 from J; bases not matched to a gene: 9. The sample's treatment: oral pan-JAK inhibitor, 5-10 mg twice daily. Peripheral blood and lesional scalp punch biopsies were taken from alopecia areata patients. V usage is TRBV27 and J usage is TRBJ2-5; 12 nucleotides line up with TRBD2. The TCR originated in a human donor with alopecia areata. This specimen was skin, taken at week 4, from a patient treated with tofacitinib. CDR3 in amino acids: CASSLVLAGGPEETQYF. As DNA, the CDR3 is TGTGCCAGCAGTTTAGTCCTAGCGGGGGGGCCGGAGGAGACCCAGTACTTC.